The 28 T cell receptor beta chains listed next were all sequenced from one sample in a study of CD8 T cells in ankylosing spondylitis (dated by TCRdb to about 2017). Library construction relied on 5' RACE. Sequenced using an Illumina HiSeq 2500. TCRdb trimmed public reads at Q25 via fastp, called clones via MiXCR and kept in-frame beta chains. Identical CDR3 protein sequences are pooled into one entry, listed with their most common genes and DNA. The sample table contains 250,000 to 350,000 distinct CDR3 sequences; only one count was recorded for approximately 20% of them. The biggest ten clones account for roughly 8% of the sample. What was sequenced was blood, either unsorted or a sorted T cell fraction (not recorded which). Source of these receptors: a male donor with ankylosing spondylitis or in good health (not recorded which).

There are many counts of this clonotype. The CDR3 DNA sequence: TGCGCCAGCCGGGACAACGACTATGGCTACACCTTC. It encodes CASRDNDYGYTF. The rearrangement links TRBV5-1 to TRBJ1-2, with a possible D match to TRBD1 (6 bases). Trimming pared 7 bases from V and 3 bases from J, leaving 10 bases between. Looked up from germline, CDR1 is SGHRS and CDR2 is YFSETQ. This CDR3 is built from 12 residues.

At least ten counts were recorded for this clonotype. The chain employs TRBV6-5 and TRBJ1-5, with 7 bases matching TRBD1. Germline assignment: CDR1 MNHEY and CDR2 SVGAGI. The CDR3 is 16 residues long. The trim removed 2 bases at V and 0 bases at J, leaving 4 bases unmatched. The CDR3, as DNA: TGTGCCAGCAGTTACCAGACAGGGAGTAGCAATCAGCCCCAGCATTTT. It yields the protein CASSYQTGSSNQPQHF.

The chain employs TRBV28 and TRBJ1-1, with D perhaps TRBD1 (5 bases). Germline-derived CDR1 and CDR2 are MDHEN and SYDVKM. The CDR3 has 15 amino acids. Trimming removed 4 bases at V and 5 bases at J, with 17 bases between. CDR3 DNA sequence: TGTGCCAGCAGTTCGGCTGGGGCGCGAGGGACTGAAGCTTTCTTT. It yields the protein CASSSAGARGTEAFF.

This rearrangement joins TRBV20-1 to TRBJ2-4; 7 nucleotides align to TRBD1. Germline CDR1 is DFQATT and CDR2 is SNEGSKA (reference sequence). The CDR3 covers 11 residues. The CDR3: CSAVRQGFQYF. CDR3 bases: TGCAGCGCCGTGCGACAGGGTTTTCAGTACTTC.

This clonotype was counted a few times. The chain combines TRBV10-3 with TRBJ2-1; 9 nucleotides agree with TRBD1. Germline CDR1 is ENHRY and CDR2 is SYGVKD. The CDR3 contains 14 residues. The V gene end was trimmed by 6 bases and the J gene end by 1 base; junction bases not matched to a gene: 1. DNA for the CDR3: TGTGCCATCAGACAGGGGGCTTCCTACAATGAGCAGTTCTTC. Its translation is CAIRQGASYNEQFF.

V gene TRBV29-1 combines with J gene TRBJ2-3; a weak D match, TRBD2 (6 bases). Per germline, CDR1 SQVTM and CDR2 ANQGSEA. V was pared by 7 bases and J by 6 bases, with 14 bases between. The CDR3 length is 12 residues. The CDR3 nucleotides read TGCAGCGCTCGGGAGCCCGGGGATACGCAGTATTTT. Translating it yields CSAREPGDTQYF.

The chain links TRBV20-1 to TRBJ2-3; D gene ambiguous. The ends were cut back, 4 bases at V and 3 bases at J, with 14 bases in the middle. This CDR3 has 14 amino acids. Germline CDR1 DFQATT, CDR2 SNEGSKA (reference sequence). The CDR3: CSATGRGVTDTQYF. CDR3 DNA sequence: TGCAGTGCTACGGGCCGTGGGGTAACAGATACGCAGTATTTT.

This clonotype was detected only a few times. V and J are TRBV12-3 or TRBV12-4 and TRBJ2-7, with 8 bases lining up with TRBD1. The CDR3 runs 12 residues. The trim removed 6 bases at V and 5 bases at J, leaving 3 bases unmatched. In DNA form, the CDR3 reads TGTGCCAGCAGCCGGACAGGGAACGAGCAGTACGTC. This sequence encodes CASSRTGNEQYV.

The gene calls are TRBV2 and TRBJ2-1, with TRBD1 matching over 8 bases. Germline-derived CDR1 and CDR2 are SNHLY and FYNNEI. The CDR3 loop spans 13 amino acids. The J segment lost 4 bases and the V segment lost 5 bases, leaving 1 base of the junction unmatched. The DNA for the CDR3 is TGTGCCAGCAGTTGGACAGGGTACAATGAGCAGTTCTTC. Encoded protein: CASSWTGYNEQFF.

This clonotype occurred a few times. This chain uses TRBV4-1 with TRBJ2-5; D call uncertain. The CDR3 sequence is 13 residues long. The V end was cut by 1 base, the J end by 3 bases, with 6 bases between. Germline CDR1 is MGHRA and CDR2 is YSYEKL. The CDR3 loop reads CASSQGLEETQYF. CDR3 bases: TGCGCCAGCAGCCAAGGGCTCGAAGAGACCCAGTACTTC.

The rearrangement links TRBV12-3 or TRBV12-4 to TRBJ2-6; D unresolved. The CDR3 extends over 17 amino acids. V lost 6 bases and J lost 2, with 17 bases in between. The CDR3 DNA is TGTGCCAGCAGACCAATAGGTGCACTCCCTGGGGCCAACGTCCTGACTTTC. Its protein product is CASRPIGALPGANVLTF.

This clonotype was seen more than once but under ten times. This chain joins TRBV12-3 or TRBV12-4 and TRBJ1-6, with 7 bases lining up with TRBD1. The CDR3 is made up of 14 amino acids. The trim removed 1 base at V and 10 bases at J, leaving 4 bases unmatched. The CDR3 spells CASSLGAGGSPLHF. In nucleotides, the CDR3 is TGTGCCAGCAGTTTAGGGGCAGGGGGGTCACCCCTCCACTTT.

This clonotype was seen a handful of times. The V and J genes are TRBV6-6 and TRBJ1-1; unclear D gene. This CDR3 has 13 amino acids. Germline lookup yields CDR1 MNHNY and CDR2 SVGAGI (reference sequence). Trimming removed 6 bases from V and 2 bases from J, with 10 bases in between. This chain's CDR3 is CASSPDANTEAFF. CDR3 coding DNA: TGTGCCAGCAGCCCAGACGCAAACACTGAAGCTTTCTTT.

This clonotype was seen a few times. The chain combines TRBV27 with TRBJ1-2, with 9 bases that match TRBD1. Germline loops: CDR1 MNHEY, CDR2 SMNVEV (reference sequence). The ends lost 5 bases at V and 7 bases at J; junction bases unmatched: 8. The CDR3 contains 14 residues. CDR3 residues: CASSLGQGLGGYTF. The CDR3 bases are TGTGCCAGCAGTCTGGGACAGGGTTTGGGTGGCTACACCTTC.

The chain combines TRBV29-1 with TRBJ1-3; D may be TRBD1 (6 bases). The germline CDR1 and CDR2 sequences are SQVTM and ANQGSEA. CDR3 size: 13 residues. V was clipped by 8 bases and J by 4 bases, with 15 bases between them. CDR3 DNA: TGCAGCTTTCTAACAGGGAGAGGAAACACCATATATTTT. Protein sequence: CSFLTGRGNTIYF.

This clonotype appeared a few times. The V call is TRBV20-1, the J call TRBJ2-7; 15 nucleotides agree with TRBD2. V lost 6 bases to trimming and J lost 2 bases; unmatched junction nucleotides: 8. This CDR3 region has 16 residues. The germline V gene encodes CDR1 DFQATT and CDR2 SNEGSKA (reference sequence). The CDR3 sequence is CSATGLAGGLAYEQYV. Here the CDR3 DNA reads TGCAGTGCAACCGGACTAGCGGGGGGGCTCGCCTACGAGCAGTACGTC.

The chain recombines TRBV29-1 with TRBJ2-2; D is unresolved. The CDR3 has 13 residues. The germline gives CDR1 SQVTM, CDR2 ANQGSEA. V lost 4 bases to trimming and J lost 6 bases, with 12 bases between them. CDR3 amino acids: CSVVPEVAGELFF. The CDR3 coding sequence is TGCAGCGTTGTTCCCGAGGTGGCCGGGGAGCTGTTTTTT.

The CDR3 spells CATSRDSGQRYNEQFF. The DNA of the CDR3 is TGTGCCACCAGCAGAGATTCCGGACAGCGGTACAATGAGCAGTTCTTC. This chain links TRBV15 with TRBJ2-1, with a weak D call TRBD1 (6 bases). The CDR3 is made up of 16 amino acids. V was clipped by 0 bases and J by 4 bases, with 13 bases between them. Germline values: CDR1 LNHNV, CDR2 YYDKDF (reference sequence).

The gene calls are TRBV2 and TRBJ2-2, with a weak D call TRBD1 (5 bases). This CDR3 comprises 14 residues. Germline CDR1 and CDR2: SNHLY and FYNNEI. Trimming shortened V by 4 bases and J by 3 bases, and 9 bases separated the two germline ends. This CDR3 is CASSGGSYTGELFF. The CDR3 nucleotides read TGTGCCAGCAGTGGGGGCAGTTACACCGGGGAGCTGTTTTTT.

J is TRBJ1-3 and V is TRBV6-1, with TRBD1 matching over 10 bases. Germline-derived CDR1 and CDR2 are MNHNS and SASEGT. The V gene end was trimmed by 6 bases and the J gene end by 2 bases; junction bases not matched to a gene: 7. The CDR3 spans 16 residues. This chain's CDR3 is CASSQTGTGAGNTIYF. The CDR3, as DNA: TGTGCCAGCAGCCAAACCGGGACAGGGGCTGGAAACACCATATATTTT.

This clonotype was counted only a few times. The V and J genes are TRBV5-1 and TRBJ2-3; 10 bases line up with TRBD2. CDR3 length: 19 amino acids. V dropped 0 bases and J dropped 0; count of bases not matched to a gene: 10. The germline V gene encodes CDR1 SGHRS and CDR2 YFSETQ. CDR3 nucleotide sequence: TGCGCCAGCAGCTTGGTGGGACTAGCGTTGCCCTCTAGCACAGATACGCAGTATTTT. Protein: CASSLVGLALPSSTDTQYF. The full variable domain, completed using reference TRBV5-1 and TRBJ2-3, is KAGVTQTPRYLIKTRGQQVTLSCSPISGHRSVSWYQQTPGQGLQFLFEYFSETQRNKGNFPGRFSGRQFSNSRSEMNVSTLELGDSALYLCASSLVGLALPSSTDTQYFGPGTRLTVL.

CDR3 sequence reads: CASSSRRGYEQYV. The CDR3 DNA is TGTGCCAGCAGCTCACGGAGAGGGTACGAGCAGTACGTC. The V gene is TRBV7-2, the J gene TRBJ2-7; the D gene is possibly TRBD2 (5 bases). The CDR3 length is 13 residues. V lost 4 bases and J lost 4, with 11 bases in between. Germline values: CDR1 SGHTA, CDR2 FQGNSA.

The chain couples TRBV5-1 to TRBJ2-5; a weak D match, TRBD2 (5 bases). Germline V gene sequence: CDR1 SGHRS, CDR2 YFSETQ. The V gene lost 6 bases and the J gene lost 2 bases, with 14 bases spanning the gap. The CDR3 is 14 residues long. CDR3 residues: CASTHGGFQETQYF. The CDR3, as DNA: TGCGCCAGCACCCATGGAGGTTTTCAAGAGACCCAGTACTTC.

There are a few counts of this clonotype. J is TRBJ1-2 and V is TRBV25-1; a possible D gene is TRBD1 (5 bases). V shed 3 bases and J shed 2 bases, with 16 bases lying between them. The CDR3 sequence is 16 residues long. The germline V gene has CDR1 MGHDK and CDR2 SYGVNS. In DNA, the CDR3 is TGTGCCAGCAGTGAGGACAAACACGGCTGGAACTATGGCTACACCTTC. Translating gives CASSEDKHGWNYGYTF.

The V gene is TRBV6-1, the J gene TRBJ1-2; D not certain. The V end lost 3 bases, the J end lost 7 bases, and 9 bases lay between the germline ends. This CDR3 is built from 12 residues. CDR1 is MNHNS and CDR2 is SASEGT in the germline V gene. DNA for the CDR3: TGTGCCAGCAGTGACCTAGGTCGTGGCTACACCTTC. Its translation is CASSDLGRGYTF.

This clonotype turned up a few times. V gene TRBV5-5 combines with J gene TRBJ2-7, with a weak D call TRBD1 (6 bases). This CDR3 is 15 amino acids long. CDR1 is SGHKS and CDR2 is YYEKEE in the germline V gene (reference sequence). Trimming removed 0 bases from V and 1 base from J, with 11 bases in between. CDR3: CASSLETGYSYEQYV. The CDR3 nucleotides read TGTGCCAGCAGCTTGGAGACAGGCTATTCCTACGAGCAGTACGTC.

This clonotype was picked up a small number of times. This chain joins TRBV9 and TRBJ1-2; tentative D call: TRBD1 (5 bases). This CDR3 has 16 amino acids. Germline V gene lookup returns CDR1 SGDLS and CDR2 YYNGEE. V dropped 0 bases and J dropped 6 bases, with 18 bases sitting between them. The CDR3 is CASSVEGETAPNGYTF. The CDR3 nucleotides are TGTGCCAGCAGCGTAGAAGGGGAAACGGCCCCAAATGGCTACACCTTC.

This clonotype was counted at least ten times. The gene calls are TRBV6-5 and TRBJ1-5; 9 nucleotides align to TRBD1. V shed 4 bases and J 13 bases; nucleotides not matched to a gene: 17. The CDR3 sequence is 16 residues long. CDR1 and CDR2 from the germline V gene are MNHEY and SVGAGI. CDR3 sequence: CASSSSSGTGSPSQHF. The CDR3 region has the DNA TGTGCCAGCAGTTCTTCCTCCGGGACAGGGAGCCCCTCTCAGCATTTT.